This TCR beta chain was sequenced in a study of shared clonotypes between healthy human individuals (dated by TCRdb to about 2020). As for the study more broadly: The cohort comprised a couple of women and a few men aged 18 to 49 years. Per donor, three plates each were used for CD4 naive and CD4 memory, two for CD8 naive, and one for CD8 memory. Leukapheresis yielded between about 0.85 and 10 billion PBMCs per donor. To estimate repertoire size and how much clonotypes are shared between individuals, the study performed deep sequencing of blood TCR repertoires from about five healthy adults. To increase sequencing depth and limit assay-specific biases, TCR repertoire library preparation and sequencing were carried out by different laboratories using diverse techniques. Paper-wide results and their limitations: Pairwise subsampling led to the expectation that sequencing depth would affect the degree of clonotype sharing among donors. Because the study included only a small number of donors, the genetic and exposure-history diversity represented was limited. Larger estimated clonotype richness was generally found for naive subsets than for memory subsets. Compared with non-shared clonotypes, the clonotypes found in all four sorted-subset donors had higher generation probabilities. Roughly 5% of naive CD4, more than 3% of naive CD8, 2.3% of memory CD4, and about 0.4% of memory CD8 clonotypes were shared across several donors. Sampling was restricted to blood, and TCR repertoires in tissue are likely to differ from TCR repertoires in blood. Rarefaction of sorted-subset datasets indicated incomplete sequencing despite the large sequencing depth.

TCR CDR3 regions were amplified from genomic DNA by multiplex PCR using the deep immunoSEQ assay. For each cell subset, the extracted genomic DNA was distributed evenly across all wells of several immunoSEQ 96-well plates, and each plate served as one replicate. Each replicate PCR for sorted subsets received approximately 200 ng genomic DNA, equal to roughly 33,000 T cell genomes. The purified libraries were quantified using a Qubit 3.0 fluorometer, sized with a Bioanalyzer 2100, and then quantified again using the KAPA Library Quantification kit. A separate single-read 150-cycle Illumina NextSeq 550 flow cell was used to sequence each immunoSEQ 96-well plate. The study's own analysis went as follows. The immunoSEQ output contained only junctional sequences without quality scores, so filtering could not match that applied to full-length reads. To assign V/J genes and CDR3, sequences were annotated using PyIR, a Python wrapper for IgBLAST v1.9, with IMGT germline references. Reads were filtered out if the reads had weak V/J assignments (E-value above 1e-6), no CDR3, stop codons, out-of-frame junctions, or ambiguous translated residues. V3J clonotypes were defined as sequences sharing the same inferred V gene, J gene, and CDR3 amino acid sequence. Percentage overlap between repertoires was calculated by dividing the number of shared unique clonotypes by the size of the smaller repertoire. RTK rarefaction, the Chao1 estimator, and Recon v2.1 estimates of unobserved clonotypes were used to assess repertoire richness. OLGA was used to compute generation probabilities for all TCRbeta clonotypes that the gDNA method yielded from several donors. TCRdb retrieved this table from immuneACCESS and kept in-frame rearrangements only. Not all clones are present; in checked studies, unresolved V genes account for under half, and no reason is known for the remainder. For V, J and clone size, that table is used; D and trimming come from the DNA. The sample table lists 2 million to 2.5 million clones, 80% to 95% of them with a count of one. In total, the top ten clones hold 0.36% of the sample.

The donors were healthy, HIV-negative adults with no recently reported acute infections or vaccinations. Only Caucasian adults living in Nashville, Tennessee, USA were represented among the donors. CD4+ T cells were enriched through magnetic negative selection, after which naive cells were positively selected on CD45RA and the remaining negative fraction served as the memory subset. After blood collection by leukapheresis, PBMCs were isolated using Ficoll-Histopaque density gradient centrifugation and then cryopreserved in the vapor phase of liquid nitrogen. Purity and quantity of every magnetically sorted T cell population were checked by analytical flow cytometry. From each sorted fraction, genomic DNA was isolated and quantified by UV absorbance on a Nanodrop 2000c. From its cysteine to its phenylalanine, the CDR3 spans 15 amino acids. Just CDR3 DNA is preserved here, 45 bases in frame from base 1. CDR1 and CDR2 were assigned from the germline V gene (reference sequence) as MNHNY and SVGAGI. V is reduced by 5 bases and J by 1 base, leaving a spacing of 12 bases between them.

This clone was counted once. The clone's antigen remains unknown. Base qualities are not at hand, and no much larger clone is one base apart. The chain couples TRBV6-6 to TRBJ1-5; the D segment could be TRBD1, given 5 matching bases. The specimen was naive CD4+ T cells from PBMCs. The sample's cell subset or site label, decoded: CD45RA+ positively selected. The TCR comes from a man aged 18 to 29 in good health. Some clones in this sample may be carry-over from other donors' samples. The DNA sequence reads TGTGCCAGCAGTAACTGGGGGGGGAGCAATCAGCCCCAGCATTTT. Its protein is CASSNWGGSNQPQHF.